This T cell receptor beta chain was recorded in a study of cytomegalovirus exposure and HLA in healthy donors. With regard to this clone: Its specificity is unknown.

The V gene's germline CDR1 is LGHNA and CDR2 YSLEER. With V trimmed by 4 bases and J by 7 bases, 7 bases remained unmatched. The CDR3 has 14 residues. Primers for the PCR totalled 60 Vbeta and 13 Jbeta. Assay used: immunoSEQ multiplex PCR; TCRdb lists only in-frame clones, some missing. The clone table shows 110,000 to 150,000 clones, with the ten largest holding 0.9% to 1%. Study-level findings and limits: It has been reported that TCR beta sequences accurately predicted the HLA-A and HLA-B alleles of most subjects.

This chain uses TRBV4-3 with TRBJ2-7; 10 bases are shared with TRBD1. This receptor was identified in a male donor in good health and CMV-seronegative. The sample taken for sequencing was PBMCs. The CDR3 protein is CASSRRQGAGEQYF. The CDR3 DNA reads TGCGCCAGCAGCCGAAGACAGGGGGCGGGAGAGCAGTACTTC.